One sample yielded the 32 T cell receptor beta chains listed below, sequenced in a study of T cell changes during pregnancy in multiple sclerosis (dated by TCRdb to between 2018 and 2020). Library preparation was by the immunoSEQ multiplex PCR assay. The table comes from immuneACCESS by way of TCRdb, which keeps in-frame sequences with V and J called. Part of the clones is missing from these tables; in studies checked, under half for an unresolved V gene and the rest for unknown reasons. This sample is represented by some 60,000 clones; roughly 90% of them were singletons. Around 0.81% of the sample goes to the ten largest clones. This specimen consisted of peripheral blood, obtained before pregnancy. These receptor sequences come from a female donor with multiple sclerosis, enrolled in a pregnancy study.

The gene calls are TRBV4-3 and TRBJ1-6; TRBD1 agrees at 7 bases. Germline CDR1 and CDR2: LGHNA and YSLEER. CDR3 length: 17 residues. The V and J ends lost 1 base and 0 bases, in that order; junction bases with no gene match: 3. CDR3 protein: CASSQGDSSSYNSPLHF. CDR3 sequence (DNA): TGCGCCAGCAGCCAAGGGGACAGCAGCTCCTATAATTCACCCCTCCACTTT.

This clone was seen more than once but under ten times. The chain links TRBV29-1 to TRBJ1-1, with a tentative D call TRBD1 (6 bases). Looked up from germline, CDR1 is SQVTM and CDR2 is ANQGSEA. There are 12 residues in the CDR3. Trimming took 7 bases from V and 2 from J, leaving 11 bases between them. This chain's CDR3 is CSAWTVNTEAFF. The CDR3, as DNA: TGCAGCGCCTGGACAGTCAACACTGAAGCTTTCTTT.

The gene calls are TRBV6-4 and TRBJ2-3; a possible D gene is TRBD1 (5 bases). Germline V CDR1 and CDR2: MRHNA, SNTAGT. The CDR3 totals 14 residues. The germline V and J ends were trimmed by 5 bases and 3 bases, with 12 bases remaining between them. The CDR3 reads CASSRGSATDTQYF. The CDR3 bases are TGTGCCAGCAGTAGGGGATCAGCAACAGATACGCAGTATTTT.

The V gene is TRBV21-1, the J gene TRBJ1-3. TRBV21-1 is a documented pseudogene. CDR3 length: 16 amino acids. This chain's CDR3 is CASIFRGGRAGNTIYF. CDR3 in DNA: TGTGCCAGCATATTCCGGGGGGGGAGGGCTGGAAACACCATATATTTT.

This chain connects TRBV7-7 to TRBJ2-5, with D possibly matching TRBD2 (5 bases). Trimming left V 1 base short and J 0 bases short, with 15 bases between. Germline assignment: CDR1 SSHAT and CDR2 FNYEAQ (reference sequence). CDR3 length: 17 residues. DNA of the CDR3: TGTGCCAGCAGCTTAGGGGGTCCAGCGGCCCACCAAGAGACCCAGTACTTC. Its protein is CASSLGGPAAHQETQYF.

The chain combines TRBV7-2 with TRBJ1-6; D is perhaps TRBD1 (5 bases). CDR3 length equals 15 residues. Trimming shortened V by 8 bases and J by 4 bases, and 15 bases separated the two germline ends. Germline V CDR1 and CDR2: SGHTA, FQGNSA. CDR3 sequence reads: CASGGASSYNSPLHF. The CDR3 DNA reads as TGTGCCAGCGGAGGGGCCAGTTCGTATAATTCACCCCTCCACTTT.

The chain uses TRBV9 and TRBJ2-5; 7 bases align to TRBD2. V shed 2 bases, J shed 2 bases, and the junction held 15 bases outside the gene matches. This CDR3 spans 18 amino acids. CDR1 SGDLS and CDR2 YYNGEE come from the germline V gene. CDR3 DNA sequence: TGTGCCAGCAGCGTCATAGCGGGTGGAACATGGGGGCAAGAGACCCAGTACTTC. Translated: CASSVIAGGTWGQETQYF.

V and J are TRBV6-1 and TRBJ1-5; 8 positions agree with TRBD1. The J segment lost 1 base and the V segment lost 11 bases, leaving 4 bases of the junction unmatched. In germline, CDR1 is MNHNS, CDR2 SASEGT. CDR3 length equals 13 residues. CDR3 DNA sequence: TGTGCCGCGACAGGGGCGAGCAATCAGCCCCAGCATTTT. Translated: CAATGASNQPQHF.

The J gene is TRBJ2-5, the V gene TRBV7-8; TRBD2 agrees at 10 bases. The V gene's germline CDR1 is SGHVS and CDR2 FQNEAQ. The CDR3 contains 19 residues. V gave up 1 base and J gave up 3 bases; unmatched junction bases: 14. The CDR3 loop reads CASSLVPSGGAGVEETQYF. The CDR3 DNA is TGTGCCAGCAGCTTAGTTCCCAGCGGGGGGGCCGGAGTTGAAGAGACCCAGTACTTC.

This rearrangement joins TRBV6-5 to TRBJ2-7; D may be TRBD2 (5 bases). CDR1 is MNHEY, CDR2 SVGAGI, per germline. V shed 2 bases and J shed 0 bases, with 11 bases lying between them. This CDR3 is 15 amino acids long. CDR3 region: CASSYPGLSSYEQYF. The CDR3, as DNA: TGTGCCAGCAGTTACCCAGGACTTAGCTCCTACGAGCAGTACTTC.

A few counts support this clone. For the CDR3, the DNA is TGTGCCAGCACATTAGGAGGGGTTAGCAATCAGCCCCAGCATTTT. As protein: CASTLGGVSNQPQHF. The gene calls are TRBV2 and TRBJ1-5; D might be TRBD1 (5 bases). V gave up 7 bases and J gave up 0 bases, with 13 bases separating them. The CDR3 consists of 15 residues. Per the germline V gene, CDR1 is SNHLY and CDR2 is FYNNEI.

The rearrangement uses TRBV5-1 and TRBJ1-6; maybe TRBD1 (6 bases). Germline V gene data show CDR1 as SGHRS and CDR2 as YFSETQ. The CDR3 covers 14 residues. V lost 4 bases, J lost 6 bases, and 11 bases lay in between. The CDR3 DNA is TGCGCCAGCAGCCGGACACAGGGTAATTCACCCCTCCACTTT. It codes for CASSRTQGNSPLHF.

The sample holds a few counts of this clone. V usage is TRBV6-6 and J usage is TRBJ2-7; D may be TRBD2 (6 bases). The CDR3 consists of 15 residues. Trimming took off 7 bases at V and 2 bases at J, with 18 bases between the two ends. CDR1 MNHNY and CDR2 SVGAGI come from the germline V gene (reference sequence). This CDR3 is CASTNPGGSPYEQYF. CDR3 DNA sequence: TGTGCCAGCACCAACCCCGGGGGATCCCCCTACGAGCAGTACTTC.

V gene TRBV10-1 combines with J gene TRBJ2-1; D might be TRBD1 (6 bases). Germline CDR1 is WNHNN and CDR2 is SYGVQD (reference sequence). Trimming took 6 bases from V and 0 from J, leaving 15 bases between them. CDR3 size: 16 residues. The CDR3 region is CASRIGQTFSYNEQFF. The CDR3 coding sequence is TGCGCCAGCAGAATCGGACAGACGTTCTCCTACAATGAGCAGTTCTTC.

The rearrangement links TRBV15 to TRBJ2-7; D might be TRBD2 (6 bases). This CDR3 spans 14 amino acids. Germline loops: CDR1 LNHNV, CDR2 YYDKDF (reference sequence). The germline V and J ends were trimmed by 8 bases and 3 bases, with 17 bases remaining between them. The CDR3 is CATAPRRGLYEQYF. The CDR3 DNA reads TGTGCCACCGCCCCCAGGAGGGGACTCTACGAGCAGTACTTC.

The chain links TRBV4-2 to TRBJ1-2; 7 nucleotides match TRBD1. The trim removed 5 bases at V and 0 bases at J, leaving 3 bases unmatched. The CDR3 runs to 14 residues. CDR1 LGHNA and CDR2 YNFKEQ come from the germline V gene. The CDR3: CASSGQVSNYGYTF. As DNA, the CDR3 is TGTGCCAGCAGCGGACAGGTGTCTAACTATGGCTACACCTTC.

The chain carries TRBV5-6 and TRBJ2-7; D not certain. CDR1 and CDR2 from the germline V gene are SGHDT and YYEEEE. Trimming took 4 bases from V and 6 from J, leaving 11 bases between them. This CDR3 has 12 residues. CDR3 sequence: CASSINSIEQYF. The CDR3 region has the DNA TGTGCCAGCAGCATTAACAGCATCGAGCAGTACTTC.

The chain employs TRBV4-1 and TRBJ2-2; TRBD2 agrees at 15 bases. Germline V gives CDR1 MGHRA, CDR2 YSYEKL. The CDR3 consists of 18 residues. Trimming at V came to 4 bases and at J to 4 bases, leaving 7 bases not matched to a gene. The CDR3 protein is CASSPGLAGGSGTGELFF. The CDR3 DNA reads TGCGCCAGCAGCCCCGGACTAGCGGGGGGGTCGGGCACCGGGGAGCTGTTTTTT.

The chain combines TRBV7-2 with TRBJ1-3; 7 positions agree with TRBD1. The V gene end was trimmed by 5 bases and the J gene end by 4 bases; junction bases not matched to a gene: 5. The CDR3 spans 14 residues. CDR1 and CDR2 from the germline V gene are SGHTA and FQGNSA. The CDR3 loop is CASSPTGLGNTIYF. CDR3 nucleotide sequence: TGTGCCAGCAGCCCGACAGGGCTCGGAAACACCATATATTTT.

The V call is TRBV6-5, the J call TRBJ1-1; D remains unclear. From germline, CDR1 is MNHEY and CDR2 SVGAGI. The V gene lost 5 bases and the J gene lost 1 base, with 8 bases spanning the gap. CDR3 size: 13 residues. This CDR3 is CASSPTGNTEAFF. CDR3 bases: TGTGCCAGCAGTCCTACGGGGAACACTGAAGCTTTCTTT.

The V and J genes are TRBV7-3 and TRBJ2-2, with D uncertain. The length of the CDR3 is 15 residues. V was shortened by 4 bases and J by 1 base, with 10 bases between the two germline ends. Germline values: CDR1 SGHTA, CDR2 FQGTGA. DNA for the CDR3: TGTGCCAGCAGCTCCCGACTGGGGAACACCGGGGAGCTGTTTTTT. Translation: CASSSRLGNTGELFF. The full variable domain, rest sourced from reference TRBV7-3 and TRBJ2-2, is GAGVSQTPSNKVTEKGKYVELRCDPISGHTALYWYRQSLGQGPEFLIYFQGTGAADDSGLPNDRFFAVRPEGSVSTLKIQRTERGDSAVYLCASSSRLGNTGELFFGEGSRLTVL.

V gene TRBV11-2 combines with J gene TRBJ2-7, with 9 bases fitting TRBD2. Germline-derived CDR1 and CDR2 are SGHAT and FQNNGV. The V and J ends lost 3 bases and 2 bases, in that order; junction bases with no gene match: 11. The CDR3 covers 17 residues. The CDR3 loop reads CASSFVRGSGGTYEQYF. For the CDR3, the DNA is TGTGCCAGCAGCTTCGTCCGGGGGAGCGGGGGGACCTACGAGCAGTACTTC.

This rearrangement joins TRBV11-1 to TRBJ2-5, with TRBD2 matching over 10 bases. Unmatched junction bases numbered 14, after V lost 1 base and J lost 6 bases. CDR1 and CDR2 (germline): SGHAT, FQDESV (reference sequence). This CDR3 spans 18 amino acids. DNA of the CDR3: TGTGCCAGCAGCTTAGGCCCCCCCCGAACTAGCGGGGACCAGACCCAGTACTTC. This codes for CASSLGPPRTSGDQTQYF.

The chain is built from TRBV30 and TRBJ2-7; 9 nucleotides match TRBD1. This CDR3 is 15 amino acids long. The V gene's germline CDR1 is GTSNPN and CDR2 SVGIG (reference sequence). The J segment lost 1 base and the V segment lost 4 bases, leaving 8 bases of the junction unmatched. The CDR3 DNA is TGTGCCTGGACACGACAGGGGGGCTCATCCTACGAGCAGTACTTC. Protein product: CAWTRQGGSSYEQYF.

The chain combines TRBV10-3 with TRBJ2-3, with 8 bases identical to TRBD2. Trimming took 4 bases from V and 5 from J; bases not matched to a gene: 8. Germline V gene lookup returns CDR1 ENHRY and CDR2 SYGVKD. This CDR3 region has 15 residues. For the CDR3, the DNA is TGTGCCATCAGTGTGGGAATACGGGGGGGAGATACGCAGTATTTT. This codes for CAISVGIRGGDTQYF.

This clone was seen just once. The rearrangement links TRBV5-6 to TRBJ2-5, with D possibly TRBD2 on 6 matching bases. The V end was cut by 0 bases, the J end by 5 bases, with 8 bases between. The germline V gene has CDR1 SGHDT and CDR2 YYEEEE. The CDR3 is made up of 13 amino acids. CDR3 protein: CASSLEGRETQYF. For the CDR3, the DNA is TGTGCCAGCAGCTTGGAGGGGAGGGAGACCCAGTACTTC.

The genes are TRBV7-9 and TRBJ1-2; D perhaps matches TRBD1 (5 bases). V lost 5 bases, J lost 2 bases, and 18 bases lay in between. Germline-derived CDR1 and CDR2 are SEHNR and FQNEAQ (reference sequence). The CDR3 loop spans 16 amino acids. This chain's CDR3 is CASSRNSGGDNYGYTF. The CDR3 coding sequence is TGTGCCAGCAGCCGGAACAGCGGGGGGGACAACTATGGCTACACCTTC.

This clone was detected a few times. The chain couples TRBV28 to TRBJ1-1, with a possible D match to TRBD1 (5 bases). Trimming took 3 bases from V and 1 from J, leaving 15 bases between them. CDR3 length: 16 residues. Germline V lookup: CDR1 MDHEN, CDR2 SYDVKM. The chain's CDR3 is CASSFGGAPPNTEAFF. For the CDR3, the DNA is TGTGCCAGCAGTTTTGGAGGGGCGCCCCCGAACACTGAAGCTTTCTTT.

The CDR3 DNA is TGTGCCAGCAGCCCCGCCGGGGTCTCTCTTAATGAAAAACTGTTTTTT. Its translation: CASSPAGVSLNEKLFF. This rearrangement joins TRBV5-5 to TRBJ1-4; D uncertain. The length of the CDR3 is 16 residues. Trimming stripped 4 bases from V and 4 bases from J, with 17 bases between. CDR1 and CDR2 (germline): SGHKS, YYEKEE (reference sequence).

The V call is TRBV27, the J call TRBJ1-2, with D unresolved. Germline lookup yields CDR1 MNHEY and CDR2 SMNVEV (reference sequence). There are 13 residues in the CDR3. Trimming pared 3 bases from V and 0 bases from J, leaving 5 bases between. CDR3 DNA sequence: TGTGCCAGCAGTTTTTCGGCTAACTATGGCTACACCTTC. It specifies CASSFSANYGYTF.

The CDR3: CASSGAQTQYF. Here the CDR3 DNA reads TGTGCCAGTAGTGGGGCTCAGACCCAGTACTTC. The V gene is TRBV19, the J gene TRBJ2-5; D is possibly TRBD1 (5 bases). Germline lookup yields CDR1 LNHDA and CDR2 SQIVND (reference sequence). The CDR3 is 11 residues long. V gave up 5 bases and J gave up 6 bases, with 7 bases separating them.

The CDR3 DNA follows: TGTGCCTGGAGTGCAGACAGGGGAGGGTACGAGCAGTACTTC. It is translated as CAWSADRGGYEQYF. The chain is built from TRBV30 and TRBJ2-7, with a possible D match to TRBD1 (8 bases). The ends were cut back, 1 base at V and 4 bases at J, with 14 bases in the middle. Germline V gene data show CDR1 as GTSNPN and CDR2 as SVGIG (reference sequence). CDR3 size: 14 residues.